This TCR beta chain comes out of a study of blood T cell repertoires in COVID-19. This table comes from immunoSEQ multiplex PCR, and its TCRdb copy is limited to in-frame clones, with some not included. The repertoire consists of 320,000 or so clones, with 85% occurring once and the leading ten covering under 2%. In this sample, this clone turned up a few times. The study assigned cohorts using participant-reported clinical history. This sequence originates from a woman under 40 who had been exposed to COVID-19. Sequenced input: PBMCs or T cells enriched from blood (not recorded which).

The CDR3 reads CASSLDRGRNYGYTF. The CDR3 nucleotides are TGTGCCAGCAGCTTAGACAGGGGAAGGAACTATGGCTACACCTTC. V and J are TRBV7-2 and TRBJ1-2, with TRBD1 identical over 7 bases. CDR3 length: 15 residues. The ends lost 1 base at V and 2 bases at J; junction bases unmatched: 4. The germline V gene has CDR1 SGHTA and CDR2 FQGNSA.